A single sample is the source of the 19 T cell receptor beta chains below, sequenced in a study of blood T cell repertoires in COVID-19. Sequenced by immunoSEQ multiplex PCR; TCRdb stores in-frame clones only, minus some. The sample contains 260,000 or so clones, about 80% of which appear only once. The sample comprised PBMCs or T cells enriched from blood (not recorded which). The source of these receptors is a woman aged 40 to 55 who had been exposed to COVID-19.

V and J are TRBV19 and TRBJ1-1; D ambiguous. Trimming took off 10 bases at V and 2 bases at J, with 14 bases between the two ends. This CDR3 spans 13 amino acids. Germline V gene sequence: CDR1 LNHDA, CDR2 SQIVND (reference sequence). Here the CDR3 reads CATTPSLNTEAFF. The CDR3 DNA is TGTGCCACCACCCCGAGCCTCAACACTGAAGCTTTCTTT.

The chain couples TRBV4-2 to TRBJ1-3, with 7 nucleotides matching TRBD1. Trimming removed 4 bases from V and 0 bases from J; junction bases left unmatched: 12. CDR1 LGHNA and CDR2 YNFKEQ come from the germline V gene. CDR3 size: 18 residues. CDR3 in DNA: TGTGCCAGCAGCCGCCGAACGGACAGGCCGTACTCTGGAAACACCATATATTTT. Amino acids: CASSRRTDRPYSGNTIYF.

The DNA for the CDR3 is TGTGCCAGCAGTTCCGCTCGGCAGGGGGCTGAAGCTTTCTTT. It is translated as CASSSARQGAEAFF. The chain recombines TRBV27 with TRBJ1-1; 7 nucleotides line up with TRBD1. CDR3 length: 14 amino acids. CDR1 is MNHEY, CDR2 SMNVEV, per germline (reference sequence). V trimming: 4 bases; J trimming: 6 bases; junction bases outside the gene matches: 8.

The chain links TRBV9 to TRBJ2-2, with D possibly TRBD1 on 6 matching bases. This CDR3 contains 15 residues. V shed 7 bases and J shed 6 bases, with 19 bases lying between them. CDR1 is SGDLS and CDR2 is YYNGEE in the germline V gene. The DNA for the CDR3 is TGTGCCAGCGAGTCCCCTGGGGGCTTGGCCGGGGAGCTGTTTTTT. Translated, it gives CASESPGGLAGELFF.

The CDR3 nucleotides are TGCGCCAGCAGCCAAGGGAGAGGGAGGGTAAACACTGAAGCTTTCTTT. The encoded protein is CASSQGRGRVNTEAFF. The chain couples TRBV4-3 to TRBJ1-1; unclear D gene. V lost 1 base, J lost 2 bases, and 14 bases lay in between. The CDR3 runs 16 residues. Germline CDR1 LGHNA, CDR2 YSLEER.

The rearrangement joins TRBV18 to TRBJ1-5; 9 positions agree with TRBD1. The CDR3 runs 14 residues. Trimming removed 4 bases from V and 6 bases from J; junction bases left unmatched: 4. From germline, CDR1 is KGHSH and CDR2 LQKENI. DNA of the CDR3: TGTGCCAGCTCACTCGGACAGGGGATTCAGCCCCAGCATTTT. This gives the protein CASSLGQGIQPQHF.

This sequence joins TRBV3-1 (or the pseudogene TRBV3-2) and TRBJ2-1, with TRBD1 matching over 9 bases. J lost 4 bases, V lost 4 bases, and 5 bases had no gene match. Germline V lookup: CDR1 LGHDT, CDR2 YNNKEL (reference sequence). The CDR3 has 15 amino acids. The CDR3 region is CASSLRDRVYNEQFF. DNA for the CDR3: TGTGCCAGCAGCCTACGGGACAGGGTATACAATGAGCAGTTCTTC.

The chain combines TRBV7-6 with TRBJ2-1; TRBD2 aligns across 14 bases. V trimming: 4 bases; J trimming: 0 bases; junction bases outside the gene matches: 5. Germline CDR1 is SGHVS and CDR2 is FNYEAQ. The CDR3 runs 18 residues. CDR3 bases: TGTGCCAGCAGCTCCGGACTAGCGGGGGGCAGCTCCTACAATGAGCAGTTCTTC. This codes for CASSSGLAGGSSYNEQFF.

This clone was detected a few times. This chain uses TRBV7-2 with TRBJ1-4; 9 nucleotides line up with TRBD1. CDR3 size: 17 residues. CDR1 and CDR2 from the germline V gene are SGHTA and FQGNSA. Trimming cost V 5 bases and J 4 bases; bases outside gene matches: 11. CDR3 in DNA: TGTGCCAGCAGCCCCCGGACAGGGGAGAATCATAATGAAAAACTGTTTTTT. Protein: CASSPRTGENHNEKLFF.

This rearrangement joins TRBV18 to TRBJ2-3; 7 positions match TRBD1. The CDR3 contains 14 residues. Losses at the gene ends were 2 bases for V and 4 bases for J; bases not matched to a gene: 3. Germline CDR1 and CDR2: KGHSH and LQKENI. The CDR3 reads CASSPGQDSDTQYF. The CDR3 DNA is TGTGCCAGCTCACCAGGACAGGACTCAGATACGCAGTATTTT.

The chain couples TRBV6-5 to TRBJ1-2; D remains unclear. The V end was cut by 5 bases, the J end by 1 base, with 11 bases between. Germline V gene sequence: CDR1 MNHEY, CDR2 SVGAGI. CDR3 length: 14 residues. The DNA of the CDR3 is TGTGCCAGCAGTATCGGGAGCGTTAACTATGGCTACACCTTC. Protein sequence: CASSIGSVNYGYTF.

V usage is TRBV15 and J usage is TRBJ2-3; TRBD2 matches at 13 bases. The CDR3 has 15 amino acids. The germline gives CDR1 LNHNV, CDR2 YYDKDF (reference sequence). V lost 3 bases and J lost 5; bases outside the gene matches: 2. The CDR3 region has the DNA TGTGCCACCAGCAGGACTAGCGGGGGGCAAGATACGCAGTATTTT. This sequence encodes CATSRTSGGQDTQYF.

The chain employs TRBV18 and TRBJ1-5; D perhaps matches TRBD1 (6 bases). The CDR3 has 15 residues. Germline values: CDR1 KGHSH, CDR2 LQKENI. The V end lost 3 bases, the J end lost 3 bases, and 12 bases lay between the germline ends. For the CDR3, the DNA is TGTGCCAGCTCACCGGCAGGGGTAGACAATCAGCCCCAGCATTTT. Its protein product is CASSPAGVDNQPQHF.

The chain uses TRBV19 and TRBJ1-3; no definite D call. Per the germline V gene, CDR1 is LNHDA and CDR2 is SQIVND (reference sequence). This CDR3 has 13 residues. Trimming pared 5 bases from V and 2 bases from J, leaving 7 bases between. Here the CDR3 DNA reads TGTGCCAGTAGTCGGGAAACTGGAAACACCATATATTTT. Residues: CASSRETGNTIYF. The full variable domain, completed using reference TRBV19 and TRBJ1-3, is DGGITQSPKYLFRKEGQNVTLSCEQNLNHDAMYWYRQDPGQGLRLIYYSQIVNDFQKGDIAEGYSVSREKKESFPLTVTSAQKNPTAFYLCASSRETGNTIYFGEGSWLTVV.

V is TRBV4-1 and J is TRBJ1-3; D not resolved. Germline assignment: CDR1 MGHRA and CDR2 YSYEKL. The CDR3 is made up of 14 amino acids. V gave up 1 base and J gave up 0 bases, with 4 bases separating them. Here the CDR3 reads CASSQVLSGNTIYF. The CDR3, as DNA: TGCGCCAGCAGCCAAGTCCTCTCTGGAAACACCATATATTTT.

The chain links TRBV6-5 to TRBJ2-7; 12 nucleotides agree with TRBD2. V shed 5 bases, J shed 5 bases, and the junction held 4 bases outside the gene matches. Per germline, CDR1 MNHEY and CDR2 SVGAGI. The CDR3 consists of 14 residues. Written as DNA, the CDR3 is TGTGCCAGCAGTACTAGCGGGGGGATCGACGAGCAGTACTTC. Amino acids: CASSTSGGIDEQYF.

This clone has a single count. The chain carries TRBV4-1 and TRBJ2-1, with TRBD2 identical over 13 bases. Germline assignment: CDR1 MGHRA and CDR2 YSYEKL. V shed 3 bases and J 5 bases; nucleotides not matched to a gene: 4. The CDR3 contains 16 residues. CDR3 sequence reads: CASSQDTSGGDNEQFF. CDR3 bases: TGCGCCAGCAGCCAGGATACTAGCGGGGGGGACAATGAGCAGTTCTTC.

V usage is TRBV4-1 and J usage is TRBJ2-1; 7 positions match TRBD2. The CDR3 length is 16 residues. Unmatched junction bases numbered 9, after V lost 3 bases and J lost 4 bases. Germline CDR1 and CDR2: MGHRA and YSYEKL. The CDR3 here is CASSHGKRGVYNEQFF. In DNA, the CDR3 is TGCGCCAGCAGCCATGGAAAGCGGGGAGTTTACAATGAGCAGTTCTTC.

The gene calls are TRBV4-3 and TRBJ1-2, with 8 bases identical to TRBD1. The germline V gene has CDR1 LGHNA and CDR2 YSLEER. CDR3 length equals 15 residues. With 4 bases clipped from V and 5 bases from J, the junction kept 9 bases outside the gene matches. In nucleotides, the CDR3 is TGCGCCAGCAGCCCCGATTTACAGGGGGGATATGGCTACACCTTC. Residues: CASSPDLQGGYGYTF.